This TCR beta chain was sequenced during a study of T cell responses to AZD1222 COVID-19 vaccine. Findings and caveats of the study: Vaccine-related CD4 TCRs covered spike, predominating at 160-218 and 743-854. Two AZD1222 administrations were followed by greater Spike-specific TCR breadth and depth. The donor group comprised mostly white British people and more females; the analysis possibly underestimated clonal diversity.

The method was immunoSEQ multiplex PCR; TCRdb's version includes in-frame clones alone and lacks a portion of them. The data show more than 85,000 clones, with about 81% seen just once and around 5% held by the top ten. In the case of this clone: Its cognate antigen is unknown.

The V gene's germline CDR1 is SGHDT and CDR2 YYEEEE. The CDR3 has 15 residues. Trimming at V came to 4 bases and at J to 3 bases, leaving 10 bases not matched to a gene. The chain employs TRBV5-6 and TRBJ2-7; 7 bases map to TRBD1. The source was peripheral blood, collected on day 0 of AZD1222 vaccination. The TCR was taken from an adult in good health. The CDR3 region is CASSELRGQRYEQYF. CDR3 DNA sequence: TGTGCCAGCAGCGAATTACGGGGACAGCGCTACGAGCAGTACTTC.